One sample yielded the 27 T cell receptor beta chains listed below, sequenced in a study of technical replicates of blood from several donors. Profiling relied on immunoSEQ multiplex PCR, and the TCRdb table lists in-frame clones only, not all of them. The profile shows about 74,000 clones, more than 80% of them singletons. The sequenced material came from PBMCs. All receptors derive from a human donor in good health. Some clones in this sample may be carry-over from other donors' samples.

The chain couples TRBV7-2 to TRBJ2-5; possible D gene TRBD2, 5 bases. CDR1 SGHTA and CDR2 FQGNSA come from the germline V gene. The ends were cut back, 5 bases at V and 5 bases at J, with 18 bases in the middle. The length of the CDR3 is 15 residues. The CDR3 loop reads CASSKGLSWDETQYF. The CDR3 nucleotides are TGTGCCAGCAGCAAAGGACTTAGCTGGGATGAGACCCAGTACTTC.

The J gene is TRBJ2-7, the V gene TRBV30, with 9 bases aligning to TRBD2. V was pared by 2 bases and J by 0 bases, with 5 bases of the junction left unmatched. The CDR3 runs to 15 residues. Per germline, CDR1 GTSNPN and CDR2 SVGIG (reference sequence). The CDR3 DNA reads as TGTGCCTGGAGTAGTCTAGCGGGGCCCTCCTACGAGCAGTACTTC. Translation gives CAWSSLAGPSYEQYF.

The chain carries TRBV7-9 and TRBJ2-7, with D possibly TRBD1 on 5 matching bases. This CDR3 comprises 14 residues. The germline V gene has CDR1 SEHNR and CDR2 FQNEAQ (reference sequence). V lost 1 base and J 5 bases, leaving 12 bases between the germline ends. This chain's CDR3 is CASSLVTGLDEQYF. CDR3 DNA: TGTGCCAGCAGCTTAGTTACAGGTTTGGACGAGCAGTACTTC. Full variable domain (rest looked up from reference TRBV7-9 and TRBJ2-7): DTGVSQNPRHKITKRGQNVTFRCDPISEHNRLYWYRQTLGQGPEFLTYFQNEAQLEKSRLLSDRFSAERPKGSFSTLEIQRTEQGDSAMYLCASSLVTGLDEQYFGPGTRLTVT.

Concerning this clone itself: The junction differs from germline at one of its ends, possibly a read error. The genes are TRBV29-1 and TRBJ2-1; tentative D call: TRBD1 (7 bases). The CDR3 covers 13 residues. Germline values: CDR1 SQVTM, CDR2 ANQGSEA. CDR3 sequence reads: CSGRQGGGNEQLF. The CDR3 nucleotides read TGCAGCGGAAGACAGGGAGGCGGCAATGAGCAGCTCTTC.

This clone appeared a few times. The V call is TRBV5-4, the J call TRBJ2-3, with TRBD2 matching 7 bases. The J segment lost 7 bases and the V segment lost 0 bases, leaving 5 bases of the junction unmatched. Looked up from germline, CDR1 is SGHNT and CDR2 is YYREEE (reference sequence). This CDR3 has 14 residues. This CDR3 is CASSLESGANTQYF. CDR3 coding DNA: TGTGCCAGCAGCTTGGAGAGCGGGGCCAATACGCAGTATTTT. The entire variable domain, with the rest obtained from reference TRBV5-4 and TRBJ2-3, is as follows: ETGVTQSPTHLIKTRGQQVTLRCSSQSGHNTVSWYQQALGQGPQFIFQYYREEENGRGNFPPRFSGLQFPNYSSELNVNALELDDSALYLCASSLESGANTQYFGPGTRLTVL.

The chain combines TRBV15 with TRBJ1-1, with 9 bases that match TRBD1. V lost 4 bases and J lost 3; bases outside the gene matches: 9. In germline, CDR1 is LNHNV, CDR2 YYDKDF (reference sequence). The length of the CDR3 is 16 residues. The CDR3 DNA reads TGTGCCACCAGCAAAGACAGGGGGAGAGTGGACACTGAAGCTTTCTTT. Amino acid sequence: CATSKDRGRVDTEAFF.

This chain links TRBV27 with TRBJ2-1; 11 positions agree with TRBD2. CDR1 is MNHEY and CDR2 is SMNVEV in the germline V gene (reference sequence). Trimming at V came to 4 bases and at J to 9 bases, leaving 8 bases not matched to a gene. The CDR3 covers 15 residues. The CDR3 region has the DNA TGTGCCAGCAGTTCAGTAGCGGGAGGGCCGACTGAGCAGTTCTTC. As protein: CASSSVAGGPTEQFF.

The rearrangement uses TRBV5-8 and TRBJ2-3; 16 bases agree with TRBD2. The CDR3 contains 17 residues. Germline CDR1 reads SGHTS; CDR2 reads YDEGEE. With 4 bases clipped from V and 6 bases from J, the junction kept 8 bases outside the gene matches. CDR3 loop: CASSQGTSGRVADTQYF. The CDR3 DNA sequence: TGTGCCAGCAGCCAAGGGACTAGCGGGAGGGTTGCGGATACGCAGTATTTT.

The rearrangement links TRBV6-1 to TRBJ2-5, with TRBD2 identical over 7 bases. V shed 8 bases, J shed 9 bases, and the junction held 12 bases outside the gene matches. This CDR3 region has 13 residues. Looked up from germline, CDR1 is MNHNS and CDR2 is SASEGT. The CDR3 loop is CASGRDQAGPQYF. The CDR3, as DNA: TGTGCCAGCGGGAGGGACCAGGCCGGGCCCCAGTACTTC.

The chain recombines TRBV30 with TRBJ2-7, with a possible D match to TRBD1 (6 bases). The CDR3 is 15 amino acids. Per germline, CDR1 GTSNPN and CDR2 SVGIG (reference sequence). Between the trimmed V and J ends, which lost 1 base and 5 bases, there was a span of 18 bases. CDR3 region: CAWSGSWTAKDEQYF. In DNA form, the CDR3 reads TGTGCCTGGAGTGGTAGTTGGACAGCCAAGGACGAGCAGTACTTC.

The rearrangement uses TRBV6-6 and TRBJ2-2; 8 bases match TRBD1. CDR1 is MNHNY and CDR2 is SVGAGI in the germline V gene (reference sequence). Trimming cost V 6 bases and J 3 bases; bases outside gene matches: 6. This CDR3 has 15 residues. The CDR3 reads CASSLQQGDTGELFF. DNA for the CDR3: TGTGCCAGCAGCCTCCAACAGGGGGACACCGGGGAGCTGTTTTTT.

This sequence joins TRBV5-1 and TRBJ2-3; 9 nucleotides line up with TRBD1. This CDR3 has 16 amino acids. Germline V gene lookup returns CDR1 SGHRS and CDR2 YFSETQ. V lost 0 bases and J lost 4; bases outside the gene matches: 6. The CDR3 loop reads CASSLGGQGIPDTQYF. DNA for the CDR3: TGCGCCAGCAGCTTGGGGGGACAGGGTATTCCAGATACGCAGTATTTT.

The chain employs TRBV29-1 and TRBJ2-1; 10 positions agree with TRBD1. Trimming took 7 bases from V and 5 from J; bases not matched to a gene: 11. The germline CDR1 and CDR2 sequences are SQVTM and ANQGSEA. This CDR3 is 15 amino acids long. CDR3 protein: CSARMDRGINNEQFF. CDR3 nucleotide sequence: TGCAGCGCCCGAATGGACAGGGGGATTAACAATGAGCAGTTCTTC.

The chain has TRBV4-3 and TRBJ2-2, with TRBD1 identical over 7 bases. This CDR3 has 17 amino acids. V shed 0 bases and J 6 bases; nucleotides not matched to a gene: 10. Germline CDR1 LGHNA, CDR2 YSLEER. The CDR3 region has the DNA TGCGCCAGCAGCCAAGAAAGACAGGGCCCGCTTCCCGGGGAGCTGTTTTTT. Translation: CASSQERQGPLPGELFF.

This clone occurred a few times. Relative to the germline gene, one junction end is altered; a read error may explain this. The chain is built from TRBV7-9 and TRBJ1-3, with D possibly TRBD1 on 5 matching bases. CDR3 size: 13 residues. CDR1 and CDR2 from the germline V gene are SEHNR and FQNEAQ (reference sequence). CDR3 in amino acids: CASSLAEGQARDF. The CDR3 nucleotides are TGTGCCAGCAGCTTAGCCGAAGGACAAGCTAGAGATTTT.

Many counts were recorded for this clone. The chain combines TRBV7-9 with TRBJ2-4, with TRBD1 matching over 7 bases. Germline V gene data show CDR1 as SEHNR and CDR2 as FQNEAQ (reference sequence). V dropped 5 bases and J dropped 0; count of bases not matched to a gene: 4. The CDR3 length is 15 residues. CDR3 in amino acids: CASSRDSLAKNIQYF. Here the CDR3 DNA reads TGTGCCAGCAGCCGGGACAGTCTAGCCAAAAACATTCAGTACTTC. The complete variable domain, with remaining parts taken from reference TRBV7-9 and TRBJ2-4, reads DTGVSQNPRHKITKRGQNVTFRCDPISEHNRLYWYRQTLGQGPEFLTYFQNEAQLEKSRLLSDRFSAERPKGSFSTLEIQRTEQGDSAMYLCASSRDSLAKNIQYFGAGTRLSVL.

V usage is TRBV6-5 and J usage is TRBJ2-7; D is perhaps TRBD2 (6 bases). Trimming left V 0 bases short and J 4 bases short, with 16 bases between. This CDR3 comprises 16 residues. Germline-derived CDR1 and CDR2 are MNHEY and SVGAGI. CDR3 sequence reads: CASSYSTGSGGYEQYF. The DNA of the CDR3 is TGTGCCAGCAGTTACTCGACGGGTAGCGGAGGATACGAGCAGTACTTC.

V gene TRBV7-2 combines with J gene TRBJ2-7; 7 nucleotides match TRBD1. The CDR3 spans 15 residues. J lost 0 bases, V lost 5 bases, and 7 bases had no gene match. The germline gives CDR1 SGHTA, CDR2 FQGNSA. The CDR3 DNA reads TGTGCCAGCAGCCTTTTCGGGACAGTCTCCTACGAGCAGTACTTC. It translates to CASSLFGTVSYEQYF.

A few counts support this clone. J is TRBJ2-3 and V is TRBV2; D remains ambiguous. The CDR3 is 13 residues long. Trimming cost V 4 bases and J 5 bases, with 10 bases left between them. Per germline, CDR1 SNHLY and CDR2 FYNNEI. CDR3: CASSAPFLDTQYF. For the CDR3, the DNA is TGTGCCAGCAGTGCCCCTTTCTTAGATACGCAGTATTTT.

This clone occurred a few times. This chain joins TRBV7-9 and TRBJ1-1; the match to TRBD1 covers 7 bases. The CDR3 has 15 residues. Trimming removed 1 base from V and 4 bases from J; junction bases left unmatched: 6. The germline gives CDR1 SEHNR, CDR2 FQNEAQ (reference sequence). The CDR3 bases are TGTGCCAGCAGCTTAGGAACAGGGGCGAGCACTGAAGCTTTCTTT. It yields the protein CASSLGTGASTEAFF.

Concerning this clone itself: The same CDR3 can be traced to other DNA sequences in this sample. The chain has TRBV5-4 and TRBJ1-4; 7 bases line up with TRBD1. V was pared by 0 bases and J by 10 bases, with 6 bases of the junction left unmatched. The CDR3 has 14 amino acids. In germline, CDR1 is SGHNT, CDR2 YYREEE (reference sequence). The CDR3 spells CASSLDRQGGKLFF. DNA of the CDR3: TGTGCCAGCAGCTTGGACCGACAGGGAGGAAAACTGTTTTTT.

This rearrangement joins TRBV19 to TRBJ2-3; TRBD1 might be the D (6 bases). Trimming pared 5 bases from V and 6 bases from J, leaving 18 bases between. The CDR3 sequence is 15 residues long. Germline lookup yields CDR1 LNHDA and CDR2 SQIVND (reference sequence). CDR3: CASSAGQSYGDTQYF. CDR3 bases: TGTGCCAGTAGTGCAGGACAGTCATACGGCGATACGCAGTATTTT.

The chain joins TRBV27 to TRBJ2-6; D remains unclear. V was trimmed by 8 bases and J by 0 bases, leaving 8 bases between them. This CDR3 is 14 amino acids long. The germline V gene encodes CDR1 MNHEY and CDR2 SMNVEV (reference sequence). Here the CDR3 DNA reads TGTGCCAGCCTTGCGGTCTCTGGGGCCAACGTCCTGACTTTC. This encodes CASLAVSGANVLTF.

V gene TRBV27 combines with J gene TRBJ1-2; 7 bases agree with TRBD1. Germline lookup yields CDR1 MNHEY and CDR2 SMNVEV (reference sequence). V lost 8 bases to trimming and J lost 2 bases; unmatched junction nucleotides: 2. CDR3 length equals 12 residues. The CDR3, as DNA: TGTGCCAGCGGGGGACAGAACTATGGCTACACCTTC. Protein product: CASGGQNYGYTF.

The chain's CDR3 is CAWSVLVEDTQYF. CDR3 DNA sequence: TGTGCCTGGAGTGTATTGGTTGAGGATACGCAGTATTTT. The V and J genes are TRBV30 and TRBJ2-3, with D uncertain. CDR1 is GTSNPN and CDR2 is SVGIG in the germline V gene (reference sequence). Trimming removed 0 bases at V and 6 bases at J, with 10 bases between. The CDR3 has 13 amino acids.

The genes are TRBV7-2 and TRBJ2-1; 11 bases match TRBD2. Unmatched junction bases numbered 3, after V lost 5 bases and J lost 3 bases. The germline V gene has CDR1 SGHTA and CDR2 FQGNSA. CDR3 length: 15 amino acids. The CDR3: CASSRTSGSYNEQFF. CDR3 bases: TGTGCCAGCAGCCGAACTAGCGGGAGCTACAATGAGCAGTTCTTC.

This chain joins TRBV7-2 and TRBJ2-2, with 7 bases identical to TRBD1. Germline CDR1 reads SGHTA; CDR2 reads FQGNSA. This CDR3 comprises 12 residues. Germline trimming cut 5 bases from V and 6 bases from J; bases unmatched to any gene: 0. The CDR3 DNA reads TGTGCCAGCAGCCAGGGGGCCGGGGAGCTGTTTTTT. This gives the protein CASSQGAGELFF.